The 18 T cell receptor beta chains given below trace back to one sample, sequenced in a study of OX40 agonist ivuxolimab in advanced cancers. This table comes from immunoSEQ multiplex PCR, and its TCRdb copy is limited to in-frame clones, with some not included. The sample shows 55,000 to 75,000 clones, around 80% of them seen only once. The specimen comprised CD4+ or CD8+ T cells sorted from blood, sampled in a trial of the OX40 agonist ivuxolimab. The receptors originated from an adult with an advanced solid tumor such as melanoma, head and neck, liver or kidney cancer.

A single count supports this clone. The chain employs TRBV6-1 and TRBJ2-7, with D uncertain. Germline CDR1 and CDR2: MNHNS and SASEGT. Trimming stripped 7 bases from V and 0 bases from J, with 16 bases between. The CDR3 spans 15 residues. The CDR3, as DNA: TGTGCCAGCACTGCTTTCGGCGCCAGCTCCTACGAGCAGTACTTC. It specifies CASTAFGASSYEQYF.

The chain couples TRBV7-9 to TRBJ1-1; no clear D gene. Germline CDR1 reads SEHNR; CDR2 reads FQNEAQ (reference sequence). V lost 1 base, J lost 4 bases, and 7 bases lay in between. This CDR3 contains 13 residues. DNA of the CDR3: TGTGCCAGCAGCTTAGAGGTTGGCACTGAAGCTTTCTTT. Amino acid sequence: CASSLEVGTEAFF.

This chain connects TRBV19 to TRBJ1-4; D unresolved. Germline V gives CDR1 LNHDA, CDR2 SQIVND (reference sequence). V was clipped by 2 bases and J by 11 bases, with 12 bases between them. CDR3 length: 13 residues. This chain's CDR3 is CASSIRGRWKLFF. The DNA of the CDR3 is TGTGCCAGTAGTATAAGAGGAAGGTGGAAACTGTTTTTT.

This chain uses TRBV11-2 with TRBJ1-1; D perhaps matches TRBD1 (6 bases). Trimming took off 4 bases at V and 1 base at J, with 16 bases between the two ends. The CDR3 runs to 16 residues. Germline assignment: CDR1 SGHAT and CDR2 FQNNGV. The CDR3 protein is CASSYWTAMRNTEAFF. In DNA, the CDR3 is TGTGCCAGCAGCTACTGGACAGCTATGAGGAACACTGAAGCTTTCTTT.

The CDR3 DNA reads as TGTGCCACCCAGGGGGCGAGGGCCTACAATGAGCAGTTCTTC. Translating gives CATQGARAYNEQFF. The chain has TRBV5-4 and TRBJ2-1; 8 bases are shared with TRBD1. CDR1 and CDR2 (germline): SGHNT, YYREEE (reference sequence). V trimming: 9 bases; J trimming: 2 bases; junction bases outside the gene matches: 7. This CDR3 has 14 amino acids.

Only one count was recorded for this clone. CDR3 DNA: TGCGCCAGCAGCCCCATTCGGCCCTACGAGCAGTACTTC. Its protein is CASSPIRPYEQYF. The chain recombines TRBV5-1 with TRBJ2-7; D not resolved. CDR1 is SGHRS and CDR2 is YFSETQ in the germline V gene. The CDR3 loop spans 13 amino acids. Trimming shortened V by 4 bases and J by 2 bases, and 10 bases separated the two germline ends.

V is TRBV2 and J is TRBJ1-5, with D possibly being TRBD1 (5 bases). Looked up from germline, CDR1 is SNHLY and CDR2 is FYNNEI. V was cut by 0 bases and J by 1 base, with 13 bases left in between. The CDR3 runs 17 residues. This CDR3 reads CASSEANLGDSNQPQHF. The CDR3 DNA reads TGTGCCAGCAGTGAAGCGAACTTGGGGGACAGCAATCAGCCCCAGCATTTT.

The rearrangement uses TRBV7-9 and TRBJ2-2; tentatively, D is TRBD1 or TRBD2 (5 bases each). Germline lookup yields CDR1 SEHNR and CDR2 FQNEAQ (reference sequence). Trimming removed 7 bases from V and 1 base from J, with 16 bases in between. CDR3 length equals 16 residues. CDR3 DNA sequence: TGTGCCAGCATCCGGATGGGGGAGCTGAACACCGGGGAGCTGTTTTTT. Encoded protein: CASIRMGELNTGELFF.

The genes are TRBV4-2 and TRBJ2-1; a possible D gene is TRBD2 (6 bases). This CDR3 contains 17 residues. V was pared by 0 bases and J by 4 bases, with 16 bases between. CDR1 and CDR2 (germline): LGHNA, YNFKEQ. In nucleotides, the CDR3 is TGTGCCAGCAGCCAAGACGTGGGCCGGGACTTTTACAATGAGCAGTTCTTC. The encoded protein is CASSQDVGRDFYNEQFF.

This clone appeared a few times. CDR3 loop: CSVEKTGQTQYF. In nucleotides, the CDR3 is TGCAGCGTTGAGAAGACAGGGCAGACCCAGTACTTC. V and J are TRBV29-1 and TRBJ2-5; 7 nucleotides line up with TRBD1. The V gene's germline CDR1 is SQVTM and CDR2 ANQGSEA. The CDR3 is made up of 12 amino acids. J lost 6 bases, V lost 3 bases, and 4 bases had no gene match.

The rearrangement uses TRBV19 and TRBJ1-2; D is perhaps TRBD1 (5 bases). Germline values: CDR1 LNHDA, CDR2 SQIVND (reference sequence). Trimming took off 3 bases at V and 4 bases at J, with 15 bases between the two ends. CDR3 size: 15 residues. The CDR3 sequence: CASSIQTGTSYGYTF. The CDR3 DNA sequence: TGTGCCAGTAGTATTCAAACCGGGACGAGCTATGGCTACACCTTC.

This sequence joins TRBV29-1 and TRBJ2-2; maybe TRBD2 (6 bases). Trimming cost V 8 bases and J 4 bases, with 14 bases left between them. This CDR3 region has 13 residues. Germline V gives CDR1 SQVTM, CDR2 ANQGSEA. CDR3 nucleotides: TGCAGCCAACTCTCTAGCGTCACCGGGGAGCTGTTTTTT. This sequence encodes CSQLSSVTGELFF.

V and J are TRBV6-1 and TRBJ1-5; tentative D call: TRBD1 (6 bases). V lost 4 bases, J lost 9 bases, and 13 bases lay in between. Germline values: CDR1 MNHNS, CDR2 SASEGT. The CDR3 runs 13 residues. This CDR3 is CASSVREGGPQHF. The CDR3 DNA reads TGTGCCAGCAGTGTACGGGAGGGGGGGCCCCAGCATTTT.

The V gene is TRBV19, the J gene TRBJ1-4; perhaps TRBD1 as D (5 bases). V was shortened by 6 bases and J by 4 bases, with 15 bases between the two germline ends. CDR3 size: 15 residues. Germline values: CDR1 LNHDA, CDR2 SQIVND (reference sequence). The CDR3 sequence: CASSPSVGDNEKLFF. CDR3 DNA sequence: TGTGCCAGTAGCCCGAGTGTGGGGGATAATGAAAAACTGTTTTTT.

The rearrangement uses TRBV7-9 and TRBJ2-7; TRBD1 agrees at 12 bases. Germline trimming cut 5 bases from V and 5 bases from J; bases unmatched to any gene: 4. Germline V gene data show CDR1 as SEHNR and CDR2 as FQNEAQ (reference sequence). The CDR3 has 14 residues. CDR3 sequence: CASSPGQGAHEQYF. The CDR3 bases are TGTGCCAGCAGCCCGGGACAGGGGGCGCACGAGCAGTACTTC.

The V call is TRBV5-1, the J call TRBJ2-3; 10 nucleotides match TRBD2. V gave up 2 bases and J gave up 2 bases; unmatched junction bases: 5. Germline V gives CDR1 SGHRS, CDR2 YFSETQ. The CDR3 extends over 16 amino acids. This chain's CDR3 is CASSLGLAGVTDTQYF. The CDR3 DNA is TGCGCCAGCAGCTTAGGGCTAGCGGGGGTCACAGATACGCAGTATTTT.

The chain joins TRBV5-1 to TRBJ2-7; tentatively, D is TRBD1 (5 bases). CDR1 and CDR2 from the germline V gene are SGHRS and YFSETQ. This CDR3 comprises 15 residues. Trimming shortened V by 6 bases and J by 3 bases, and 19 bases separated the two germline ends. CDR3 sequence (DNA): TGCGCCAGCAACGGACCGCGGCAGGGTGGCTACGAGCAGTACTTC. Amino acids: CASNGPRQGGYEQYF.

The V and J genes are TRBV5-4 and TRBJ1-6; D is undetermined. V lost 3 bases, J lost 7 bases, and 11 bases lay in between. The CDR3 has 14 residues. Germline CDR1 SGHNT, CDR2 YYREEE (reference sequence). CDR3 protein: CASSSSQGNSPLHF. Written as DNA, the CDR3 is TGTGCCAGCAGCTCGTCCCAAGGGAATTCACCCCTCCACTTT.